This paragraph covers one T cell receptor (beta chain) sequence. The CDR3 extends over 14 amino acids. Germline loops: CDR1 MNHEY, CDR2 SVGAGI. Trimming pared 6 bases from V and 8 bases from J, leaving 14 bases between. The authors' processing: By means of reference gene primer amplification, nucleated cell counts were estimated. Method: immunoSEQ multiplex PCR; TCRdb's copy keeps in-frame clones and lacks some. V and J calls and clone size are those listed in that table; D and trimming were worked out from the DNA. The repertoire holds about 400,000 clones, with around 89% as singletons. These data come from a study of blood T cell repertoires in COVID-19. Study-wide background: COVID-19 samples collected from the United States, Italy and Spain covered acute and convalescent phases.

This clonotype was sampled from a man aged 35 to 55 with acute or convalescent COVID-19. The sample consisted of peripheral blood. The gene calls are TRBV6-5 and TRBJ1-6, with a weak D call TRBD1 (6 bases). The CDR3 is CASSRQVLDSPLHF. The CDR3 coding sequence is TGTGCCAGCAGCCGACAGGTTTTAGATTCACCCCTCCACTTT.